The sequence of this T cell receptor (beta chain) was determined in a study of shared clonotypes between healthy human individuals. Findings and caveats of the study: The donor pool, a small one, limited the genetic and exposure-history diversity represented.

Regarding this clone: Its antigen remains unidentified.

Partitioning of CD4+ cells yielded a CD45RA+ naive subset and a CD45RA-negative memory subset. Generated by immunoSEQ multiplex PCR, the TCRdb table keeps only in-frame clones and is missing some. The table lists 2 million to 3 million clones, roughly 92% of them singletons. This CDR3 is 15 amino acids long. The V end was cut by 5 bases, the J end by 4 bases, with 18 bases between. Germline values: CDR1 MNHEY, CDR2 SMNVEV (reference sequence). The chain is built from TRBV27 and TRBJ2-7, with no clear D. This clonotype originated in a man between 18 and 29 years old in good health. Sequenced input: naive CD4+ T cells sorted from blood. Subset defined: CD45RA+ positively selected. The CDR3 spells CASSPAPSAAYEQYF. The DNA of the CDR3 is TGTGCCAGCAGTCCGGCCCCATCCGCCGCTTACGAGCAGTACTTC.